This TCR beta chain was documented in a study of blood T cells in healthy people across ages. The CDR3 totals 15 residues. In the case of this clonotype: Antigen specificity is unknown. Mismatch with germline at one junction end may stem from a read error.

Study-wide results and limits: Long-lived and aged donors differed, with more naive CD4+ cells and higher diversity in the long-lived.

Each sample yielded at least 6 micrograms of PBMC total RNA. The use of a sample-barcoded 5' primer and a J-beta primer mix characterized a second PCR of about 7 to 12 cycles. TCRdb re-derived calls from the 5' RACE reads in MiXCR, one entry per CDR3 protein. Among about 1.8 million distinct CDR3 sequences listed, about 50% were seen once. Sample: blood. V usage is TRBV12-3 or TRBV12-4 and J usage is TRBJ2-6, with a weak D call TRBD1 (5 bases). The receptor comes from a woman aged 40 to 55 in good health. The CDR3 protein is CASRATGSGANVLTF. CDR3 in DNA: TGCGCCAGCAGGGCCACAGGCTCTGGGGCCAACGTCCTGACTTTC.